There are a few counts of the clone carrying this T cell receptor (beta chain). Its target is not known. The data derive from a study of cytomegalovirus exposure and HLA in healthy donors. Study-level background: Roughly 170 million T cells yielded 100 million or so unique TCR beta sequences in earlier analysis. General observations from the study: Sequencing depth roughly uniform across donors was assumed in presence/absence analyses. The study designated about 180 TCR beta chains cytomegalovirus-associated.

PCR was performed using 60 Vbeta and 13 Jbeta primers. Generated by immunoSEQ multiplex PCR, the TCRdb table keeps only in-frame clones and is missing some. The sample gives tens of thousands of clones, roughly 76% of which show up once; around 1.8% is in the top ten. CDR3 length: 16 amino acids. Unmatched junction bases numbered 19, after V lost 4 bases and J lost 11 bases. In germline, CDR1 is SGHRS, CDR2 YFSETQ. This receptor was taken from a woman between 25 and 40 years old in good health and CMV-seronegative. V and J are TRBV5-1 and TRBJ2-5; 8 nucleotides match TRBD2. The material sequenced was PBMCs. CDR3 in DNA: TGCGCCAGCAGCCGGATCAGAGCGGGAGAGTCGGGGGAGCAGTACTTC. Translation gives CASSRIRAGESGEQYF.